Listed here are 8 T cell receptor beta chains from one sample, sequenced in a study of blood T cell repertoires in COVID-19. Generated by immunoSEQ multiplex PCR, the TCRdb table keeps only in-frame clones and is missing some. This table has 200,000 to 250,000 clones, roughly 88% appearing once. Sequenced sample: peripheral blood. These receptors were taken from a man aged 18 to 35 with active or convalescent COVID-19.

The chain links TRBV13 to TRBJ1-1; perhaps TRBD1 as D (5 bases). The CDR3 is 15 residues long. V lost 2 bases to trimming and J lost 5 bases, with 15 bases between them. Germline CDR1 reads PRHDT; CDR2 reads FYEKMQ (reference sequence). The CDR3 loop is CASSLRGGPRTEAFF. The CDR3, as DNA: TGTGCCAGCAGCTTAAGGGGCGGTCCAAGGACTGAAGCTTTCTTT.

The chain combines TRBV19 with TRBJ2-7; 10 bases line up with TRBD2. Germline V gives CDR1 LNHDA, CDR2 SQIVND (reference sequence). The CDR3 runs 14 residues. Trimming took 4 bases from V and 6 from J; bases not matched to a gene: 6. The CDR3, as DNA: TGTGCCAGTAGTAATTGGCTAGCGGGAGTCGAGCAGTACTTC. Its translation: CASSNWLAGVEQYF.

This clone was seen just once. This chain connects TRBV19 to TRBJ2-7; 8 nucleotides agree with TRBD1. The germline gives CDR1 LNHDA, CDR2 SQIVND (reference sequence). The trim removed 1 base at V and 2 bases at J, leaving 1 base unmatched. This CDR3 region has 14 residues. CDR3 region: CASSIGTGPYEQYF. For the CDR3, the DNA is TGTGCCAGTAGTATAGGGACAGGGCCCTACGAGCAGTACTTC.

This chain links TRBV10-1 with TRBJ2-2; 9 bases map to TRBD2. This CDR3 comprises 15 residues. Unmatched junction bases numbered 6, after V lost 4 bases and J lost 6 bases. Germline V CDR1 and CDR2: WNHNN, SYGVQD (reference sequence). The CDR3, as DNA: TGCGCCAGCAGTGTAGGGACTAGCTATCCCGGGGAGCTGTTTTTT. Translation gives CASSVGTSYPGELFF.

The chain couples TRBV5-1 to TRBJ2-7; 7 bases align to TRBD1. V lost 5 bases and J lost 4; bases outside the gene matches: 9. Germline V CDR1 and CDR2: SGHRS, YFSETQ. The CDR3 is made up of 14 amino acids. The chain's CDR3 is CASRLDRERYEQYF. CDR3 sequence (DNA): TGCGCCAGCAGACTCGACAGGGAAAGGTACGAGCAGTACTTC.

This clone has only a few counts. This chain connects TRBV18 to TRBJ1-6; D is unresolved. This CDR3 is 16 amino acids long. In germline, CDR1 is KGHSH, CDR2 LQKENI. Trimming cost V 3 bases and J 6 bases, with 15 bases left between them. The CDR3 spells CASSPDPGAFNSPLHF. Here the CDR3 DNA reads TGTGCCAGCTCACCCGACCCGGGAGCGTTTAATTCACCCCTCCACTTT.

This clone was counted between two and nine times. J is TRBJ2-1 and V is TRBV6-2 or TRBV6-3, with a possible D match to TRBD2 (6 bases). This CDR3 is 12 amino acids long. Germline-derived CDR1 and CDR2 are MNHEY and SVGEGT. The germline V and J ends were trimmed by 4 bases and 8 bases, with 9 bases remaining between them. The CDR3 DNA reads as TGTGCCAGCAGTTGGAGGGACCATGAGCAGTTCTTC. Amino acid sequence: CASSWRDHEQFF.

This rearrangement joins TRBV24-1 to TRBJ1-5; TRBD1 matches 8 bases. After removal of 4 bases from V and 7 bases from J, the junction contained 11 bases not matched to a gene. The CDR3 consists of 16 residues. Germline lookup yields CDR1 KGHDR and CDR2 SFDVKD. In DNA, the CDR3 is TGTGCCACCAGTGACGGCAGAACAGGGGGGAACCAGCCCCAGCATTTT. Its protein is CATSDGRTGGNQPQHF.